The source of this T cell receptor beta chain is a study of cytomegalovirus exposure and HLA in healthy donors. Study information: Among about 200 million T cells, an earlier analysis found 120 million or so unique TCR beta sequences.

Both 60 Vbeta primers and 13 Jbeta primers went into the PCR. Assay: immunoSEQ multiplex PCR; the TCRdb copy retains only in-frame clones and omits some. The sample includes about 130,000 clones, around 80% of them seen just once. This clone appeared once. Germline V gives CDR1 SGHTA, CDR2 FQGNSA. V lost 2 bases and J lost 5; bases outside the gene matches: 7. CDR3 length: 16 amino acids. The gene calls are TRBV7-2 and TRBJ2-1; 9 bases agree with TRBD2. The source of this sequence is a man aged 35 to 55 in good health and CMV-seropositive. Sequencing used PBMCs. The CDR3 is CASSLSGGRVHNEQFF. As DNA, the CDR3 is TGTGCCAGCAGCTTATCAGGCGGGAGGGTCCACAATGAGCAGTTCTTC.